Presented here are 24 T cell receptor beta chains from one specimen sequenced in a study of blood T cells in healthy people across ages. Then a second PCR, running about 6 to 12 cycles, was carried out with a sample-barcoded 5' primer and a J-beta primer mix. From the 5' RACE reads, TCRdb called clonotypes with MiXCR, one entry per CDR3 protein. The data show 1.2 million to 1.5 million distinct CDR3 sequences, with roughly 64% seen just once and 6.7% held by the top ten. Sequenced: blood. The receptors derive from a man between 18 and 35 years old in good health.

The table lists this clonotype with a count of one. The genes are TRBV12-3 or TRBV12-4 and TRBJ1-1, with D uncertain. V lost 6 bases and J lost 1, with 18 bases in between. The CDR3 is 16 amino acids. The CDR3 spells CASSPARGRKNTEAFF. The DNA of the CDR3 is TGTGCCAGCAGCCCTGCCAGAGGCAGAAAGAACACTGAAGCTTTCTTT.

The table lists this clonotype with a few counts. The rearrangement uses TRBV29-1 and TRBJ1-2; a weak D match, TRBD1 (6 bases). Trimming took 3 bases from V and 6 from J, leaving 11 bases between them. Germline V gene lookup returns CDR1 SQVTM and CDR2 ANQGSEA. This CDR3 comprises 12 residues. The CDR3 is CSVDGGLNGYTF. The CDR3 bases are TGCAGCGTTGATGGGGGCTTGAATGGCTACACCTTC. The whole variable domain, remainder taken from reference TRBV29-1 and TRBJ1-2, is SAVISQKPSRDICQRGTSLTIQCQVDSQVTMMFWYRQQPGQSLTLIATANQGSEATYESGFVIDKFPISRPNLTFSTLTVSNMSPEDSSIYLCSVDGGLNGYTFGSGTRLTVV.

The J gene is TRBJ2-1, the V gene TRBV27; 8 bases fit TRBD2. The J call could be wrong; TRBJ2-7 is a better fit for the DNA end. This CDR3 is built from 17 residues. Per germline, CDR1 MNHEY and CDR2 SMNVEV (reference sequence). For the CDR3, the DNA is TGTGCCAGCAGTTCCTACGGAACTAGCGGAAATAACTACGAGCAGTACTTC. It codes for CASSSYGTSGNNYEQYF.

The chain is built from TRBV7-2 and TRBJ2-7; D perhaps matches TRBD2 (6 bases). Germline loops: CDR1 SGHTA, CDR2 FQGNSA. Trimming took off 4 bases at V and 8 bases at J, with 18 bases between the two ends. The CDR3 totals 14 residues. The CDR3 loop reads CASSSRVGGEKQYF. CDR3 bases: TGTGCCAGCAGCTCCCGAGTCGGGGGAGAAAAGCAGTACTTC.

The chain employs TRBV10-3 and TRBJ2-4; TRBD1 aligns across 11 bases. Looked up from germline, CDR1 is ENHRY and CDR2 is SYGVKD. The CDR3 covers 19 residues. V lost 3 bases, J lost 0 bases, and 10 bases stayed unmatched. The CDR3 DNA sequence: TGTGCCATCAGTGACCCGCGGCTGGACAGGGGGCTAGCCAAAAACATTCAGTACTTC. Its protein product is CAISDPRLDRGLAKNIQYF.

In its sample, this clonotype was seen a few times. The CDR3: CASSLVGHEQFF. The CDR3 nucleotides read TGTGCCAGCAGCTTAGTAGGCCATGAGCAGTTCTTC. The rearrangement links TRBV11-2 to TRBJ2-1, with D uncertain. The CDR3 sequence is 12 residues long. V dropped 1 base and J dropped 8 bases, with 6 bases sitting between them. Germline loops: CDR1 SGHAT, CDR2 FQNNGV.

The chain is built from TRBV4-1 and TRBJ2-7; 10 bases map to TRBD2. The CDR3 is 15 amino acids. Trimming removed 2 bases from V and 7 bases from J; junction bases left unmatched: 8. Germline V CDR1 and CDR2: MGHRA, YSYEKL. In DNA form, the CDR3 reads TGCGCCAGCAGCCAATGGCTAGCGGGAGACCATGAGCAGTACTTC. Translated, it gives CASSQWLAGDHEQYF.

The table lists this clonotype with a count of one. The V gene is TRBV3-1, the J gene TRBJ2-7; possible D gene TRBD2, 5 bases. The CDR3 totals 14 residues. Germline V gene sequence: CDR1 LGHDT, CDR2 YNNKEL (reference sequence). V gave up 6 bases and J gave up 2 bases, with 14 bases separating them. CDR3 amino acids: CASSRAARAYEQYF. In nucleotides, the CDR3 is TGTGCCAGCAGTCGTGCTGCGAGGGCCTACGAGCAGTACTTC.

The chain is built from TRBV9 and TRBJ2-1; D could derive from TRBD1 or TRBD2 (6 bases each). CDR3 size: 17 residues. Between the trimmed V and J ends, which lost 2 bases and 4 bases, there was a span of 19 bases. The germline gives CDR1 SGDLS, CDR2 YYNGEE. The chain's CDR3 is CASSVFRGASVYNEQFF. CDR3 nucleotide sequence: TGTGCCAGCAGCGTTTTTAGGGGGGCTAGCGTATACAATGAGCAGTTCTTC.

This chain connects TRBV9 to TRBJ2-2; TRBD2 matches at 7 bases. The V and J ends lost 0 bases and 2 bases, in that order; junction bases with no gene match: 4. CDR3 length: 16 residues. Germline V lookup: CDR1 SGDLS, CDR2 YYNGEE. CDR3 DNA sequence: TGTGCCAGCAGCGTAGTCGGGAGGCCTAACACCGGGGAGCTGTTTTTT. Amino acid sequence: CASSVVGRPNTGELFF.

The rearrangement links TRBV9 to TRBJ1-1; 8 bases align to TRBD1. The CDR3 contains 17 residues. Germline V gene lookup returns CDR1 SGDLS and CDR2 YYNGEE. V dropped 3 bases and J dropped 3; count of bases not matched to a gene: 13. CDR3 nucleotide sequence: TGTGCCAGCAGCGAGTACGCCTCGACAGGGGCCCACACTGAAGCTTTCTTT. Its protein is CASSEYASTGAHTEAFF.

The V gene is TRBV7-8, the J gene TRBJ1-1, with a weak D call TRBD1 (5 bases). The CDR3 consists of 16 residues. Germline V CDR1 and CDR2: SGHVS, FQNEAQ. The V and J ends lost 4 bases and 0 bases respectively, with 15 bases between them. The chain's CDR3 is CASSSGGLFMNTEAFF. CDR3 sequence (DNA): TGTGCCAGCAGCTCTGGGGGTCTCTTCATGAACACTGAAGCTTTCTTT.

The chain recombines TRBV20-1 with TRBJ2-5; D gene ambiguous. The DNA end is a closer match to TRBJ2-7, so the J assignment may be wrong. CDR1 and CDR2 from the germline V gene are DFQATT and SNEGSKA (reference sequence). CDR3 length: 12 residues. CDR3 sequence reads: CSASNSAYEQYF. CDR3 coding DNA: TGCAGTGCTAGTAACAGCGCCTACGAGCAGTACTTC.

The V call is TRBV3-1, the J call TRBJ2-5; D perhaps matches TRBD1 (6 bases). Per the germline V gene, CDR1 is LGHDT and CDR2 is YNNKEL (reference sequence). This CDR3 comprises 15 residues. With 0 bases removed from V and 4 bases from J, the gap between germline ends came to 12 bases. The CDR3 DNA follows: TGTGCCAGCAGCCAAGATCAGGACAGCTCAGAGACCCAGTACTTC. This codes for CASSQDQDSSETQYF.

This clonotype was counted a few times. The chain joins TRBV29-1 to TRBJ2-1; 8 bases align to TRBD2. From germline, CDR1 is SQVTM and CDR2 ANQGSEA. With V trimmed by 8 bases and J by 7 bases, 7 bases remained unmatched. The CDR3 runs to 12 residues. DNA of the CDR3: TGCAGCTCGGGGGGGCAGGGTAATGAGCAGTTCTTC. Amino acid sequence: CSSGGQGNEQFF.

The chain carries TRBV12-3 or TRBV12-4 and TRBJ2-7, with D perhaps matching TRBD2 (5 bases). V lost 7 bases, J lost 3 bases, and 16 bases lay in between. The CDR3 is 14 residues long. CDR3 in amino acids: CASTTGFEGYEQYF. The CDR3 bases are TGTGCCAGCACAACGGGGTTCGAGGGCTACGAGCAGTACTTC.

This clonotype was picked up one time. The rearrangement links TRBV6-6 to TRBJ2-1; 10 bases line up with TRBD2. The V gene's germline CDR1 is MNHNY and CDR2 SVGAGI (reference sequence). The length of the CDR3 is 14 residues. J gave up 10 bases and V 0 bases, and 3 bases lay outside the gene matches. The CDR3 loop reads CASSYSGTSVEQFF. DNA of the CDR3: TGTGCCAGCAGTTACTCCGGGACTAGCGTAGAGCAGTTCTTC.

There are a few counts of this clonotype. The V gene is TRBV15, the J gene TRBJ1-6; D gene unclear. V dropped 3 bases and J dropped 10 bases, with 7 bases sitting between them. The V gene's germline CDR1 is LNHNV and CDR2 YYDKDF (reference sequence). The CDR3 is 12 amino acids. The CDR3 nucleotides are TGTGCCACCAGCAGGGATGGATCACCCCTCCACTTT. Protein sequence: CATSRDGSPLHF.

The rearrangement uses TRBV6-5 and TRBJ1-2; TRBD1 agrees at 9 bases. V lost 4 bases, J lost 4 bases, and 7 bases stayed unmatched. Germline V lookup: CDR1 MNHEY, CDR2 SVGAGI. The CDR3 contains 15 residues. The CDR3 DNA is TGTGCCAGCAGTTGGACAGGGGTTGGGGGCTATGGCTACACCTTC. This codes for CASSWTGVGGYGYTF.

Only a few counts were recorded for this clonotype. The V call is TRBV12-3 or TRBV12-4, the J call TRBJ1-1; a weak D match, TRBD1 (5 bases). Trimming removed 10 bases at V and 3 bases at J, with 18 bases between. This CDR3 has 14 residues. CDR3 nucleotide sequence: TGTGCCACCGACGAGGGACTTAGGGACACTGAAGCTTTCTTT. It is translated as CATDEGLRDTEAFF.

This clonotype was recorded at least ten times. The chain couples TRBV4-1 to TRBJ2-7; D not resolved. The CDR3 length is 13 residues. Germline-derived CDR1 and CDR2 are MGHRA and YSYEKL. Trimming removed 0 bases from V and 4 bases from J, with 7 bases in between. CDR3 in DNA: TGCGCCAGCAGCCAAGATCGCTTTTACGAGCAGTACTTC. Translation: CASSQDRFYEQYF.

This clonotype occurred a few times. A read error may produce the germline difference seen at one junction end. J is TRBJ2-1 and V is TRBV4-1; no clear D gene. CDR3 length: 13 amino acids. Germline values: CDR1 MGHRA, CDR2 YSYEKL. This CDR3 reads CASSQESGNEQFF. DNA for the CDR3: TGTGCCAGCAGCCAAGAGTCTGGCAATGAGCAGTTCTTC.

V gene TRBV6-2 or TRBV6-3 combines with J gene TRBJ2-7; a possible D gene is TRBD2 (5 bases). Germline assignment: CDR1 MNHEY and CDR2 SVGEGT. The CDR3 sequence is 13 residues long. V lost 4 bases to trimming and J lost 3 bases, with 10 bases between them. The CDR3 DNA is TGTGCCAGCAGTTCCCGGGAAGACTACGAGCAGTACTTC. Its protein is CASSSREDYEQYF.

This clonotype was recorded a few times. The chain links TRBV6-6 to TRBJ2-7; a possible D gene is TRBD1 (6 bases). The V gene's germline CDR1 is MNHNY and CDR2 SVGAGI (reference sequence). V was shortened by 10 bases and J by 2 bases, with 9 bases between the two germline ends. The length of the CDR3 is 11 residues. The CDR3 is CATGVAYEQYF. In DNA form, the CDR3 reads TGTGCCACAGGGGTTGCCTACGAGCAGTACTTC.